This T cell receptor (beta chain) is drawn from a study of TIL therapy for anti-PD-1-resistant metastatic lung cancer. Study as a whole: Progressing patients received lymphodepletion, expanded TIL infusion and IL-2. Tumors carried a median about 1.5 non-synonymous mutations per megabase.

Specified time point: pre-treatment sample, taken before nivolumab and TIL therapy. Germline V gives CDR1 MNHNS, CDR2 SASEGT. V lost 10 bases and J lost 4, with 20 bases in between. The CDR3 is 14 amino acids. The libraries were made with immunoSEQ v3. Using immunoSEQ multiplex PCR, the repertoire was profiled, and TCRdb retains in-frame clones only, with some absent. Counted here are 50,000 to 65,000 clones, roughly 69% occurring once; the ten biggest clones make up about 6.8%. The TCR comes from a person between 25 and 79 years old with non-small cell lung cancer. Sample: blood, taken at baseline. The chain uses TRBV6-1 and TRBJ2-7; D may be TRBD2 (6 bases). CDR3 DNA: TGTGCCACCCAAATCGGGGAGGAGTATTACGAGCAGTACTTC. Its translation is CATQIGEEYYEQYF.